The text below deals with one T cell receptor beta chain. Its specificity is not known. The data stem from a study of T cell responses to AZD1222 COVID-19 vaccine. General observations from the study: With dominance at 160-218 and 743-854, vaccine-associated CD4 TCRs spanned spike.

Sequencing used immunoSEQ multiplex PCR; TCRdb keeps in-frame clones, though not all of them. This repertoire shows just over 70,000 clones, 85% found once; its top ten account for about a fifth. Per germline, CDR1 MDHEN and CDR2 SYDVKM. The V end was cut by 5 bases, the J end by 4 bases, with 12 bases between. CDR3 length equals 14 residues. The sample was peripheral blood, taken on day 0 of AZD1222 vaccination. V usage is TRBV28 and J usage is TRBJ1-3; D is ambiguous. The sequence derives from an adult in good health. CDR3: CASSPGSSGNTIYF. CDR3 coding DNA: TGTGCCAGCAGTCCCGGATCTTCGGGAAACACCATATATTTT.